Listed below are T cell receptor beta chains from one sample, sequenced in a study of T-cell reconstitution after alpha-beta-depleted transplantation in children. TCRdb recomputed calls from the PCR reads with MiXCR, one row per CDR3 protein. Of roughly 500,000 distinct CDR3 sequences listed, 32% are singletons. Specimen: PBMCs from the stem cell graft donor, collected from the stem cell graft. These receptors all come from a human donor who donated a stem cell graft to a child with aplastic anemia. The conserved cysteine and the conserved F or W are not part of the CDR3 here. D genes are given only for firm matches. Size is omitted from some rows. Given values are once, few, many or a class for expanded clones.

D gene,V gene,clone size,CDR3 protein
-,TRBV29-1,many,SVTLGGRSEKLF
TRBD2,TRBV19,-,ASRSFRGVQF
TRBD2,TRBV7-9,-,ASSSTGTSGGETQY
-,TRBV6-5,few,ASSYSGGGELF
TRBD2,TRBV14,-,ASSQIGLADAKNIQY
-,TRBV6-5,-,ASSRDARPSYNEQF
-,TRBV12-3/TRBV12-4,few,ASSLGASQETQY
TRBD1,TRBV29-1,few,SVDRGQGTQY
-,TRBV7-9,-,ASSLVGAANTGELF
TRBD1,TRBV27,many,ASVGGWYNEQF
-,TRBV5-4,few,ASSTGGKGEQF
-,TRBV7-1,-,ASSSTLALTYNEQF
TRBD1,TRBV27,-,ASTTIGTDDNEQF
-,TRBV27,-,ASTQGWPYNEQF
-,TRBV20-1,many,SASHSNQPQH
-,TRBV12-3/TRBV12-4,-,ASLGATARRETQY
-,TRBV20-1,-,SASLGDTQY
-,TRBV5-1,-,ASSLGGNPSYNEQF
-,TRBV29-1,-,SVRTTKDYEQY
TRBD1,TRBV11-1,few,ASSYRQGWPVGLDGYT
-,TRBV15,-,ATSRVLGSYTGELF
-,TRBV20-1,few,SATRDRGSGANVLT
TRBD1,TRBV7-2,few,ASSLQGNYEQY
-,TRBV28,many,ASSPASGGNTEAF
TRBD2,TRBV9,few,ASSVLAGVTGELF
TRBD2,TRBV5-1,-,ASSLGAAGGIYEQY
-,TRBV15,-,ATSSRGWGDTEAF
-,TRBV10-3,-,AIAENSTPEAF
-,TRBV28,-,ASSSAVNEQF
-,TRBV29-1,-,SVEVRGASSYEQY
-,TRBV29-1,few,SIKGGEAF
TRBD1,TRBV9,few,ASSVGSTGNYGYT
TRBD2,TRBV20-1,many,SAIGTSGSTDTQY
-,TRBV11-3,few,ASSLNEYNEQF
-,TRBV5-1,-,ASSSNYPGGRVTEAF
-,TRBV7-2,-,ASSLTGRGVTGELF
-,TRBV10-2,few,ASSDIREANYGYT
TRBD2,TRBV5-1,-,ASSPLAGITDTRY
TRBD2,TRBV9,-,ASSVVTSGGTDTQY
-,TRBV6-5,-,ASSYSIKRSPNYGYT
TRBD1,TRBV12-3/TRBV12-4,-,ASSLGTGVYNEQF
-,TRBV27,few,ARTMRGYT
-,TRBV5-6,-,ASSLFSPTEAF
-,TRBV27,few,ASSSPRGRRNTEAF
-,TRBV14,-,ASSQARSETEKLF
-,TRBV6-6,-,ASRTAILAEAF
-,TRBV6-5,-,ASSWSGTSSGSPLH
-,TRBV11-1,-,ASGRSGIYGGYT
-,TRBV7-6,-,ASSLDLVSALH
-,TRBV25-1,few,ASGRKTTDTQY
TRBD2,TRBV7-2,-,ASQRGLVETQY
-,TRBV5-8,-,ASSYTGYRRGTGELF
-,TRBV11-2,few,ASSFDNREQY